One T cell receptor (beta chain) is described in this entry. Its antigen is not known. V gave up 4 bases and J gave up 3 bases, with 10 bases separating them. This CDR3 region has 14 residues. From germline, CDR1 is SGHAT and CDR2 FQNNGV. The sample comes from a study of T cell responses to AZD1222 COVID-19 vaccine. Measured with immunoSEQ multiplex PCR; TCRdb has only the in-frame clones, and not every one. The data show about 140,000 clones, about 89% seen once. Study-wide points: Baseline serostatus was positive in only a handful of AZD1222 recipients. The sample set comprised mostly white British donors with more females, and clonal diversity was possibly underestimated. As reported, nearly half of all spike-specific TCRs target variant regions that are unmutated.

Material: peripheral blood, obtained 28 days after the second dose of the MenACWY control vaccine. The sequence came from an adult who received the MenACWY meningococcal vaccine as a control. The V call is TRBV11-2, the J call TRBJ2-1, with TRBD2 as a possible D gene (6 bases). In nucleotides, the CDR3 is TGTGCCAGCAGCTCACGGACTAACTACAATGAGCAGTTCTTC. Protein sequence: CASSSRTNYNEQFF.